This is a list of T cell receptor beta chains from one sample in a study of cytotoxic CD8 clonotypes in ibrutinib-treated CLL. Data came from immunoSEQ multiplex PCR; TCRdb stores just in-frame clones and leaves some out. Of approximately 50,000 clones in the sample, 60% to 75% were seen once. Specimen: PBMCs, collected after 12 months of ibrutinib treatment. These receptors were taken from a human donor with chronic lymphocytic leukemia. Both conserved end residues are part of each CDR3. D genes are given only for firm matches. A row's size may be missing; if present it is once, few, many or a size class.

v_call	cdr3_length	j_call	d_call	clone_size	cdr3_aa	cdr3_nt
TRBV28	12	TRBJ2-1	TRBD2	few	CASGLAGEEQFF	TGTGCCAGCGGATTAGCGGGGGAGGAGCAGTTCTTC
TRBV9	14	TRBJ2-4	-	-	CASSVGGAKNIQYF	TGTGCCAGCAGCGTAGGAGGGGCCAAAAACATTCAGTACTTC
TRBV5-5	12	TRBJ1-2	-	-	CASSLDSYGYTF	TGTGCCAGCAGCTTGGACAGTTACGGCTACACCTTC
TRBV4-2	15	TRBJ1-2	-	-	CASSQAKGTDYGYTF	TGTGCCAGCAGCCAGGCTAAGGGGACTGACTATGGCTACACCTTC
TRBV4-1	17	TRBJ2-2	-	-	CASSQGYSLGSTGELFF	TGCGCCAGCAGCCAAGGATATTCGCTAGGGAGCACCGGGGAGCTGTTTTTT
TRBV11-2	15	TRBJ2-5	TRBD2	-	CASSLAAGGGETQYF	TGTGCCAGCAGCTTAGCAGCGGGGGGAGGAGAGACCCAGTACTTC
TRBV30	15	TRBJ1-4	-	-	CAWSGLGGYGEKLFF	TGTGCCTGGAGTGGTTTGGGGGGGTATGGGGAAAAACTGTTTTTT
TRBV4-1	17	TRBJ2-5	-	-	CASSQDVGRAEAETQYF	TGCGCCAGCAGCCAAGATGTCGGAAGGGCCGAGGCTGAGACCCAGTACTTC
TRBV9	14	TRBJ1-1	-	few	CASSPPLGQFEAFF	TGTGCCAGCAGCCCCCCATTAGGGCAGTTTGAAGCTTTCTTT
TRBV19	12	TRBJ1-6	-	few	CASSIQNSPLHF	TGTGCCAGTAGTATACAAAATTCACCCCTCCACTTT
TRBV29-1	13	TRBJ2-3	-	-	CSVLGDSTDTQYF	TGCAGCGTTCTTGGCGACAGCACAGATACGCAGTATTTT
TRBV5-1	14	TRBJ2-2	-	-	CASSLAVNTGELFF	TGCGCCAGCAGCTTGGCCGTTAACACCGGGGAGCTGTTTTTT
TRBV23-1	14	TRBJ2-3	TRBD2	-	CAPPRGGGTDTQYF	TGCGCCCCCCCCCGGGGGGGCGGCACAGATACGCAGTATTTT
TRBV19	15	TRBJ1-6	TRBD1	-	CASSITGGEDSPLHF	TGTGCCAGTAGTATCACAGGGGGCGAGGATTCACCCCTCCACTTT
TRBV6-6	16	TRBJ2-2	-	-	CASSYSGGGRTGELFF	TGTGCCAGCAGTTACTCGGGCGGGGGCCGGACCGGGGAGCTGTTTTTT
TRBV5-1	17	TRBJ2-4	-	-	CASSLAQLAGGGNIQYF	TGCGCCAGCAGCTTGGCCCAGCTCGCAGGGGGGGGAAACATTCAGTACTTC
TRBV7-6	15	TRBJ2-1	-	-	CASSLVIAPRDEQFF	TGTGCCAGCAGCTTAGTTATCGCGCCTCGGGATGAGCAGTTCTTC
TRBV15	16	TRBJ1-2	TRBD1	-	CATSRVQIQGAKGYTF	TGTGCCACCAGCAGAGTACAGATACAGGGGGCGAAAGGCTACACCTTC
TRBV30	15	TRBJ2-1	TRBD1	-	CAWGHTGGSYNEQFF	TGTGCCTGGGGACATACAGGGGGCTCCTACAATGAGCAGTTCTTC
TRBV29-1	12	TRBJ2-7	TRBD2	-	CSVGAGDNEQYF	TGCAGCGTTGGCGCGGGGGATAACGAGCAGTACTTC
TRBV4-1	13	TRBJ1-6	-	-	CASSQDMGSPLHF	TGCGCCAGCAGCCAAGATATGGGATCACCCCTCCACTTT
TRBV10-2	14	TRBJ1-5	-	-	CASSESISNQPQHF	TGCGCCAGCAGTGAGTCCATTAGCAATCAGCCCCAGCATTTT
TRBV29-1	15	TRBJ2-3	TRBD2	-	CSVGGRALSTDTQYF	TGCAGCGTTGGGGGGAGGGCGCTTAGCACAGATACGCAGTATTTT
TRBV28	15	TRBJ1-1	-	-	CASSLPYTGNTEAFF	TGTGCCAGCAGTTTACCCTATACAGGTAACACTGAAGCTTTCTTT
TRBV5-3	17	TRBJ2-3	TRBD2	-	CARSSLSSGGDTDTQYF	TGTGCCAGAAGCTCCCTTTCTAGCGGGGGGGACACAGATACGCAGTATTTT
TRBV5-1	17	TRBJ1-4	-	-	CASSLYSPGPGNEKLFF	TGCGCCAGCAGCTTGTACTCACCGGGTCCCGGTAATGAAAAACTGTTTTTT